This record covers a single TCR beta chain. This clone was counted a single time. The antigen it recognizes is unknown. No base quality information exists; no much larger clone differs at one position. From its cysteine to its phenylalanine, the CDR3 spans 15 amino acids. Here the CDR3 DNA is all that survives: 45 bases in frame from base 1. As encoded in the germline V gene (reference sequence), CDR1 is GTSNPN while CDR2 is SVGIG. V ends up 4 bases short and J 6 bases short, with an unmatched junction base count of 11. Library generation was performed with the immunoSEQ multiplex PCR assay. A mixture of 60 forward primers for TCR Vbeta segments and 13 reverse primers for TCR Jbeta segments was used in the multiplex PCR. A multiplex PCR assay on genomic DNA amplified the CDR3 region of rearranged TCR beta genes. The amplified TCR beta libraries were sequenced on the Illumina HiSeq System as 87-base-pair reads. In the original analysis: In a later analysis, 70 million to 95 million unique TCR beta chains were counted across the approximately 670 repertoires, and some 10 million of these chains were shared by at least two donors. To remove PCR and sequencing errors, raw reads were error-corrected and collapsed into unique sequences using a nearest-neighbor algorithm that merged closely related sequences. V, D and J gene segments were assigned by aligning CDR3 sequences to IMGT reference sequences. For a sequence to be retained, a match of at least six nucleotides was required to both a V gene segment and a J gene segment. A rearrangement was called productive if the CDR3 had no stop codons and remained in frame with V and J, and every other rearrangement was called non-productive. Following IMGT convention, CDR3 was defined as the stretch from the second conserved V-encoded cysteine up to the conserved J-encoded phenylalanine. Sequences without an unambiguous match to a single V gene segment were excluded from the earlier analysis of about 600 of the donors. In an earlier analysis of several hundred of the donors, V segments were called functional above 56.7% productive rearrangements and were called segregating when the between-donor standard deviation exceeded 5%. To diagnose cytomegalovirus status from the catalog of TCR beta chain sequences, a statistical classification framework was built. V and J gene assignment, in a later analysis, came from comparing TCR nucleotide sequences with IMGT/GENE-DB human TR gene sequences. Using the TCRdist pipeline, a later analysis assigned CDR3 sequences along with most-parsimonious VDJ recombination scenarios. In a later analysis, every TCR beta chain was defined by the combination of its CDR3 amino acid sequence and its V-gene family, and reads without a unique V-gene family were dropped. A later analysis removed roughly 590 highly shared, low-generation-probability nucleotide sequences to deal with suspected cross-contamination and a sequencing artifact. In a later analysis, a clonal expansion index was calculated for each public chain from normalized within-repertoire ranks of inferred template counts. A later analysis computed generation probabilities with a VDJ recombination model fitted to out-of-frame rearrangements, and checked the results against IGoR. A later analysis scored TCR-TCR, TCR-HLA and TCR-CMV co-occurrence with hypergeometric tests, applying a repertoire-size bias correction to TCR pairs. False discovery rates were estimated in a later analysis by permuting HLA or CMV assignments 20 times. In a later analysis, co-occurring TCRs were grouped using DBSCAN, with TCRdist sequence similarity added in when clustering inside HLA-allele-positive subsets. Repertoires with fewer than 30,000 or more than 120,000 public chains were left out of co-occurrence clustering, as were five repertoires with anomalous nucleotide sharing. Imported from immuneACCESS, the table was reduced by TCRdb to in-frame sequences with V and J called. These copies leave out some clones; in studies compared against another copy, an unresolved V gene accounts for under half, and the cause of the remainder is not known. V, J and clone size derive from that table, while D and trimming were established from the DNA sequence. The sample contains 150,000 or so clones, less than 90% of them found a single time. The top ten constitute 3.5% to 5% of the sample.

The cohort comprised hundreds of healthy bone marrow donors. All cohort members were sampled while nominally healthy, although unrecorded immune exposures were likely present. The donor tested CMV seropositive, placing the donor among the roughly 300 seropositive members of the cohort. A peripheral blood sample was collected from each donor, and TCR beta sequencing was performed on peripheral blood mononuclear cells. The Qiagen DNeasy Blood Extraction Kit was used to extract genomic DNA from the blood cell samples. The data were obtained in a study of cytomegalovirus exposure and HLA in healthy donors (dated by TCRdb to between 2016 and 2019). About the investigation overall: An earlier analysis of some 500 of the donors reported about 250 Gb of sequence data and about 100 million unique TCR beta sequences from about 200 million T cells. Class I and class II HLA loci were covered by the typing at four-digit resolution. All discovery cohort repertoires had been generated on a single sequencing platform. A later genetic analysis took genome-wide SNP genotypes for 398 of the 666 donors and used that subset as a discovery cohort. The study aimed to test whether signatures of past pathogen exposure could be identified by cataloging public T cell receptors. Donor age, sex, ethnicity and CMV serostatus were compiled alongside the repertoire data. In addition to the first cohort of around 670 subjects, a separate validation cohort of over 90 different subjects was used. An earlier analysis of 450 to 750 of the donors used high-throughput TCR beta sequencing to judge whether each TCR beta V gene segment behaved as functional or pseudogenic. The number of donors typed differed by locus, with about 620-630 for A, B, C, DRB1 and DQB1, around 520 for DQA1, nearly 610 for DPA1, and some 450 for DPB1. To study patterns of TCR occurrence, a later analysis re-analyzed previously published TCR beta repertoires from 650 to 750 donors and added high-resolution HLA genotyping. An early release that covered roughly 600 HLA-typed donors contained approximately 300 gigabases of sequencing data and 65 million to 100 million unique TCR sequences. Of the roughly 420 genotyped donors, roughly 80% were placed in the genetic ancestry cluster associated with self-reported Caucasian donors. Among roughly 400 genotyped donors of the cohort, an average of roughly 230,000 unique TCR beta nucleotide sequences was sequenced per donor, of which roughly 17% were non-productive. Because of strong linkage in the cohort, roughly five DR-DQ haplotypes were treated as single units for association and clustering. The later analysis used no new phenotypic data to find candidate immune exposures, relying instead on TCR beta sequences and their occurrence across donors. Using immunosequencing, the study profiled T cell repertoires from roughly 650 subjects and related those repertoires to cytomegalovirus serostatus. High-throughput TCR immunosequencing, statistical association of individual TCRs with disease status, and machine learning were combined to predict cytomegalovirus infection status.

General conclusions and limits of the study: The study listed 150 to 200 TCR beta chains as associated with cytomegalovirus. Assigning TCR associations to individual alleles was difficult when HLA alleles, especially DR and DQ, strongly co-occurred. According to a later analysis, most CMV-associated TCR beta chains appeared to be HLA-restricted, and the HLA associations seemed to be driven largely by CMV exposure. Compared with the roughly 670-donor mean, donors in an Asian-associated ancestry cluster had fewer N-insertions in productive TCRs, according to a later genetic analysis. The authors suggested that the approach could potentially be generalized to other disease states and immunological phenotypes. In vitro tests confirmed that three of the cytomegalovirus-associated TCR beta chains recognize cytomegalovirus antigens. A cluster of highly shared sequence variants was judged likely to represent a technical artifact of the sequencing pipeline. Compared with equally common non-associated chains, HLA-associated TCR beta chains in a later analysis were more clonally expanded and had lower generation probabilities. In a later analysis, around 17,000 TCR beta sequences were associated with specific HLA alleles at a false discovery rate of 0.05. The 87-base-pair reads could not distinguish some IMGT-functional V segments, including TRBV6-2 and TRBV6-3, so those segments were excluded. A further reported finding was that TCR beta sequences accurately predicted the HLA-A and HLA-B alleles for most subjects in the first cohort. Presence/absence analyses assumed roughly uniform sequencing depth across donors, an assumption that may not hold. HLA typing was unavailable for some donors at each locus, so association tests used only the typed subset. A later genetic analysis associated a missense DCLRE1C variant with V-gene and J-gene trimming of TCR beta chains, and an independent cohort replicated the association. CMV serostatus was the only immune exposure information available for the cohort. The earlier analysis of 587 of the donors excluded approximately 15 rarely observed V segments, including chromosome 9 orphons, because counts were too low. Correlated functional status among segregating V segments might be attributable to linkage disequilibrium, but an unknown experimental factor could not be ruled out. A later analysis found that TCR association rates varied across HLA loci, with DRB1 alleles showing the most associated TCRs and HLA-C alleles the fewest. In this cohort, only TCR beta chains were sequenced, and detectable features were limited by the absence of alpha or paired-chain data. An earlier analysis of 587 of the donors showed that most TCR beta V segments appeared in productive rearrangements either about 90% or about 30% of the time, which broadly matched IMGT annotations. The classifier was reported to diagnose cytomegalovirus status with high specificity and sensitivity in both the original cohort and the validation cohort. A later analysis reported that several top co-occurrence clusters appeared linked to parvovirus B19, influenza, CMV and Epstein-Barr virus. Most TCR sequences were seen in very few donors, while some public TCRs were found in many individuals.

Sample: PBMCs. The receptor was derived from a man in his fifties in good health and CMV-seropositive. The rearrangement joined TRBV30 to TRBJ1-5, with 8 junctional bases fitting TRBD1. Here the CDR3 is given as CAWTGQGAPSQPQHF. The sequenced DNA: TGTGCCTGGACAGGCCAGGGGGCTCCCAGTCAGCCCCAGCATTTT.